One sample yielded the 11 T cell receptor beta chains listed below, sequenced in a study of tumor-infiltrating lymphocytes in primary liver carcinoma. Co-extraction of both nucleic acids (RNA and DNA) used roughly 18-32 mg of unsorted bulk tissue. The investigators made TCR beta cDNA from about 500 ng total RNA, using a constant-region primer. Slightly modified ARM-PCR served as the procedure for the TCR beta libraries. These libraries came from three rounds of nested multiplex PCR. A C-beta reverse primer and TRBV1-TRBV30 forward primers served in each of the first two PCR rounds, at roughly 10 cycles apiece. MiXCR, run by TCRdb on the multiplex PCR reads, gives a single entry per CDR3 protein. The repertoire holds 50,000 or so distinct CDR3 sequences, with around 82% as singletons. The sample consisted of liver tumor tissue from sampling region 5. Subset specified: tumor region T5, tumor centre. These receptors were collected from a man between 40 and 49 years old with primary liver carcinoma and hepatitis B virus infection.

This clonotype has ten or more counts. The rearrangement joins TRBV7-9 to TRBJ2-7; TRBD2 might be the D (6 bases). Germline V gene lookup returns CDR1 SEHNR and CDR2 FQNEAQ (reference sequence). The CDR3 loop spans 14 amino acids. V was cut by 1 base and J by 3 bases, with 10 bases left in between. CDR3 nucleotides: TGTGCCAGCAGCTTAGGGTCGACTAGCTACGAGCAGTACTTC. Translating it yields CASSLGSTSYEQYF.

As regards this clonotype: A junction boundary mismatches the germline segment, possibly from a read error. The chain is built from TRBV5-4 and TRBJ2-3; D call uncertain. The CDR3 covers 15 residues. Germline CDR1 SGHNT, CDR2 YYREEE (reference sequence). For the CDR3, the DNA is TGTGCCAGCACCTCCTTCGTGGCTTCCACAAATACGCAGTATTTT. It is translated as CASTSFVASTNTQYF. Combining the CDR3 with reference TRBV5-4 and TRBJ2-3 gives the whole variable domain ETGVTQSPTHLIKTRGQQVTLRCSSQSGHNTVSWYQQALGQGPQFIFQYYREEENGRGNFPPRFSGLQFPNYSSELNVNALELDDSALYLCASTSFVASTNTQYFGPGTRLTVL.

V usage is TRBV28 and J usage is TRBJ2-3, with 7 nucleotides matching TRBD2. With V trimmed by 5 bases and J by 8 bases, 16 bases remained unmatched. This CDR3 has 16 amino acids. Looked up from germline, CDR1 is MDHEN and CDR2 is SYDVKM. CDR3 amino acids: CASSRRPVAGTGTQYF. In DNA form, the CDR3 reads TGTGCCAGCAGTCGTCGACCCGTAGCGGGCACGGGTACGCAGTATTTT.

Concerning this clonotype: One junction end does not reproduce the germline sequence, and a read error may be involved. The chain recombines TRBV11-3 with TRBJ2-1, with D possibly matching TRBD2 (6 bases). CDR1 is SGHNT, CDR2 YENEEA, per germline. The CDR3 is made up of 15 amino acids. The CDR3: CASNLGLEGLDEQFF. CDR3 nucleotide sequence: TGTGCCAGCAACTTAGGGCTGGAGGGCCTGGATGAGCAGTTCTTC.

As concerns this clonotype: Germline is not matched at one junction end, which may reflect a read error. CDR3 nucleotide sequence: TGCAGCGTTGAGGGCGGGGCCGACATCACAAATACGCATTATTTT. This translates into CSVEGGADITNTHYF. V and J are TRBV29-1 and TRBJ2-3, with D possibly being TRBD2 (6 bases). Germline V gene sequence: CDR1 SQVTM, CDR2 ANQGSEA. The CDR3 is made up of 15 amino acids.

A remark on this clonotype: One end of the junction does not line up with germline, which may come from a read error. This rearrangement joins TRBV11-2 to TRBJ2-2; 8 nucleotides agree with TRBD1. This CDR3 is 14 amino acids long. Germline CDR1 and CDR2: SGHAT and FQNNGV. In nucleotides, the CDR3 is TGTGCCAGCAGCTTAGGGAGTCACACAGGGGGGCTGTTTTTT. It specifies CASSLGSHTGGLFF.

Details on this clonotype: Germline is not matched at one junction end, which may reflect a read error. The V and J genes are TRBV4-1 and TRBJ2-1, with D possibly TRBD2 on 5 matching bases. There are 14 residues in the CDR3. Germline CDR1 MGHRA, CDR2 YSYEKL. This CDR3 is CACSQVEGWNEQFF. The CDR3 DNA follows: TGCGCCTGCAGCCAAGTTGAGGGTTGGAATGAACAGTTCTTC.

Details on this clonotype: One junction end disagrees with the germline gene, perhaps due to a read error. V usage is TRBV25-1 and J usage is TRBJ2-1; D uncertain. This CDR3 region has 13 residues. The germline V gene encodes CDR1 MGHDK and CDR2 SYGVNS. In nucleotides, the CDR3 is TGTGCCAGCAGATCGGGTTATTACATTGAGCAGTTCTTC. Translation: CASRSGYYIEQFF.

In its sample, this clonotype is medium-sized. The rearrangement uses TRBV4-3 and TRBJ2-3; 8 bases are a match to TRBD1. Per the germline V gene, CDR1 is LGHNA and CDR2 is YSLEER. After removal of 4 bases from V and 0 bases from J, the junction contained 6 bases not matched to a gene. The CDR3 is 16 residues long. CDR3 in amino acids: CASSRDGDRSTDTQYF. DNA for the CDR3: TGCGCCAGCAGCCGAGACGGGGACAGGAGCACAGATACGCAGTATTTT.

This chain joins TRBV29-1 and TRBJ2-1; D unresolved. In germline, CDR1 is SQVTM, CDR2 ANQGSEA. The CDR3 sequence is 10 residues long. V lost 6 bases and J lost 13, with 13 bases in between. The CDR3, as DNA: TGCAGCGTAAAACCTCAGTCCCAGTTCTTC. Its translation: CSVKPQSQFF.

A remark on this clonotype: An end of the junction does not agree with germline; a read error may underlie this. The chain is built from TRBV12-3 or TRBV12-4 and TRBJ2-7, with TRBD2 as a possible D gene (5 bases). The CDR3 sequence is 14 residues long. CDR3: CASSLRGSPYEQCF. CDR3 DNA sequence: TGTGCCAGCAGTTTAAGAGGGTCCCCCTACGAGCAGTGCTTC.